The source of this TCR beta chain is a study of CD8+ T cells in alopecia areata. CDR1 SQVTM and CDR2 ANQGSEA come from the germline V gene. The CDR3 is made up of 17 amino acids. V dropped 4 bases and J dropped 2; count of bases not matched to a gene: 14. PBMCs were stained for CD3, CD4 and CD8, and CD4+ and CD8+ T cells were sorted. Investigators isolated RNA and reverse transcribed it into cDNA to act as the sequencing template. Generated by immunoSEQ multiplex PCR, the TCRdb table keeps only in-frame clones and is missing some. The profile covers about 97,000 clones, with 41% appearing a single time and approximately 1.5% taken by the ten largest.

Sequences were obtained from CD4+ T cells sorted from blood. The TCR was taken from a human donor with alopecia areata. The rearrangement uses TRBV29-1 and TRBJ2-7; 10 nucleotides agree with TRBD2. The DNA of the CDR3 is TGCAGCGTTGCACAGCCTAGCGGGGGCCAACTAACCTACGAGCAGTACTTC. It specifies CSVAQPSGGQLTYEQYF.